These 26 T cell receptor beta chains were sequenced from one sample in a study of cytotoxic CD8 clonotypes in ibrutinib-treated CLL. This table comes from immunoSEQ multiplex PCR, and its TCRdb copy is limited to in-frame clones, with some not included. The sample comprises thousands of clones, approximately 79% of which are singletons, and about 3.8% rests with the top ten. Here the sequenced sample was PBMCs, taken before ibrutinib treatment. These receptors were collected from a human donor with chronic lymphocytic leukemia.

The gene calls are TRBV5-1 and TRBJ1-4; D remains unclear. CDR1 is SGHRS, CDR2 YFSETQ, per germline. The CDR3 sequence is 14 residues long. Trimming stripped 1 base from V and 9 bases from J, with 13 bases between. DNA for the CDR3: TGCGCCAGCAGCTTGAGAGGGTCGCAGAAAAAACTGTTTTTT. Translated, it gives CASSLRGSQKKLFF.

V usage is TRBV18 and J usage is TRBJ1-4; D not resolved. CDR3 length equals 15 residues. Germline V lookup: CDR1 KGHSH, CDR2 LQKENI. Trimming removed 6 bases at V and 0 bases at J, with 11 bases between. The CDR3 coding sequence is TGTGCCAGCTCGCAACCCACAGCAACTAATGAAAAACTGTTTTTT. Translation: CASSQPTATNEKLFF.

The chain links TRBV18 to TRBJ2-1; D unresolved. The CDR3 consists of 12 residues. The germline V gene encodes CDR1 KGHSH and CDR2 LQKENI. The V end lost 2 bases, the J end lost 7 bases, and 6 bases lay between the germline ends. The DNA of the CDR3 is TGTGCCAGCTCACCAGGATCTAATGAGCAGTTCTTC. It translates to CASSPGSNEQFF.

In DNA, the CDR3 is TGTGCCAGCAGCTCCCCCACGGGGGGGTCACAAGAGACCCAGTACTTC. Translated: CASSSPTGGSQETQYF. This chain uses TRBV2 with TRBJ2-5; TRBD2 matches 8 bases. Germline values: CDR1 SNHLY, CDR2 FYNNEI. The V gene end was trimmed by 6 bases and the J gene end by 2 bases; junction bases not matched to a gene: 11. The CDR3 extends over 16 amino acids.

J is TRBJ1-2 and V is TRBV28; no clear D. With 7 bases removed from V and 1 base from J, the gap between germline ends came to 10 bases. Germline V gene sequence: CDR1 MDHEN, CDR2 SYDVKM. The CDR3 totals 13 residues. DNA for the CDR3: TGTGCCAGCACCAAGGGTCTTAACTATGGCTACACCTTC. It encodes CASTKGLNYGYTF.

The V call is TRBV4-2, the J call TRBJ2-1, with 12 bases matching TRBD2. Trimming at V came to 0 bases and at J to 1 base, leaving 4 bases not matched to a gene. There are 18 residues in the CDR3. Germline CDR1 reads LGHNA; CDR2 reads YNFKEQ. CDR3 region: CASSQDPSGGASYNEQFF. The CDR3 bases are TGTGCCAGCAGCCAAGACCCTAGCGGGGGGGCATCCTACAATGAGCAGTTCTTC.

In regard to this clone: The sample carries other DNA sequences with the same CDR3. This chain uses TRBV2 with TRBJ1-1, with D uncertain. Trimming removed 7 bases at V and 0 bases at J, with 9 bases between. CDR3 size: 13 residues. Germline V CDR1 and CDR2: SNHLY, FYNNEI. In DNA form, the CDR3 reads TGTGCCAGCACCGAAGGCATGAACACTGAAGCTTTCTTT. Translation: CASTEGMNTEAFF. The whole variable domain, remainder taken from reference TRBV2 and TRBJ1-1, is EPEVTQTPSHQVTQMGQEVILRCVPISNHLYFYWYRQILGQKVEFLVSFYNNEISEKSEIFDDQFSVERPDGSNFTLKIRSTKLEDSAMYFCASTEGMNTEAFFGQGTRLTVV.

This chain connects TRBV6-6 to TRBJ1-2; a possible D gene is TRBD1 (5 bases). This CDR3 is built from 11 residues. From germline, CDR1 is MNHNY and CDR2 SVGAGI (reference sequence). V dropped 5 bases and J dropped 6 bases, with 7 bases sitting between them. CDR3 sequence reads: CASSLGDGYTF. As DNA, the CDR3 is TGTGCCAGCAGTCTGGGGGATGGCTACACCTTC.

V and J are TRBV19 and TRBJ2-7; D might be TRBD1 (6 bases). Germline loops: CDR1 LNHDA, CDR2 SQIVND (reference sequence). V lost 1 base to trimming and J lost 2 bases, with 12 bases between them. The CDR3 totals 15 residues. In DNA, the CDR3 is TGTGCCAGTAGTATAGGGGGCAGGGGAGCCTACGAGCAGTACTTC. This codes for CASSIGGRGAYEQYF.

The V gene is TRBV18, the J gene TRBJ2-5; no clear D gene. The DNA end is more similar to TRBJ2-7, so the J call may be wrong. The germline V gene has CDR1 KGHSH and CDR2 LQKENI. CDR3 length equals 16 residues. CDR3 nucleotide sequence: TGTGCCAGCTCACCACCGGTGAGCCTGAGCTCCTACGAGCAGTACTTC. Translated, it gives CASSPPVSLSSYEQYF.

Here the CDR3 DNA reads TGTGCCAGCAGTTTATGGGACAGGGTATACGAGCAGTACTTC. Encoded protein: CASSLWDRVYEQYF. The chain uses TRBV27 and TRBJ2-7; 9 bases match TRBD1. The V gene's germline CDR1 is MNHEY and CDR2 SMNVEV (reference sequence). The junction had 2 bases not matched to a gene; V was cut back by 1 base and J by 4 bases. The CDR3 runs to 14 residues.

The chain recombines TRBV27 with TRBJ2-7, with 11 bases that match TRBD1. The V gene end was trimmed by 7 bases and the J gene end by 5 bases; junction bases not matched to a gene: 10. This CDR3 has 15 residues. In germline, CDR1 is MNHEY, CDR2 SMNVEV (reference sequence). The CDR3 sequence is CASNTGQGALHEQYF. CDR3 nucleotides: TGTGCCAGCAACACCGGACAGGGGGCCTTACACGAGCAGTACTTC.

V gene TRBV5-1 combines with J gene TRBJ2-1; 11 bases align to TRBD2. The V gene end was trimmed by 5 bases and the J gene end by 4 bases; junction bases not matched to a gene: 8. The CDR3 runs 16 residues. Germline V gene sequence: CDR1 SGHRS, CDR2 YFSETQ. The CDR3 sequence is CASRRTSGPLYNEQFF. DNA for the CDR3: TGCGCCAGCAGGCGGACTAGCGGGCCACTTTACAATGAGCAGTTCTTC.

The V gene is TRBV10-3, the J gene TRBJ1-6, with D maybe TRBD1 (6 bases). Germline V gene data show CDR1 as ENHRY and CDR2 as SYGVKD. Trimming shortened V by 3 bases and J by 0 bases, and 9 bases separated the two germline ends. The CDR3 runs to 16 residues. CDR3 region: CAISEEGGSYNSPLHF. CDR3 nucleotide sequence: TGTGCCATCAGTGAAGAGGGGGGCTCCTATAATTCACCCCTCCACTTT.

The rearrangement links TRBV7-2 to TRBJ2-7, with D possibly being TRBD2 (7 bases). Germline V lookup: CDR1 SGHTA, CDR2 FQGNSA. Deletions cut 1 base from V and 3 bases from J, with 13 bases between. The CDR3 length is 15 residues. The CDR3 sequence is CASSLEGGFSYEQYF. CDR3 DNA: TGTGCCAGCAGCTTAGAGGGGGGGTTTAGCTACGAGCAGTACTTC.

This chain connects TRBV5-1 to TRBJ2-5, with a weak D call TRBD2 (5 bases). The V gene's germline CDR1 is SGHRS and CDR2 YFSETQ. CDR3 size: 13 residues. The V and J ends lost 4 bases and 3 bases respectively, with 10 bases between them. CDR3 sequence: CASSDRGKETQYF. The CDR3 nucleotides read TGCGCCAGCAGCGACCGGGGTAAAGAGACCCAGTACTTC.

The rearrangement uses TRBV28 and TRBJ2-7; 11 nucleotides line up with TRBD2. The junction had 16 bases not matched to a gene; V was cut back by 3 bases and J by 12 bases. Germline V gene lookup returns CDR1 MDHEN and CDR2 SYDVKM. The CDR3 spans 16 residues. Written as DNA, the CDR3 is TGTGCCAGCAGTTTGAGGTTGTTAGCGGGAGGGCCTATAACGTACTTC. Translation gives CASSLRLLAGGPITYF.

V is TRBV19 and J is TRBJ1-5, with 12 bases identical to TRBD1. This CDR3 has 20 amino acids. The germline V gene has CDR1 LNHDA and CDR2 SQIVND (reference sequence). V shed 7 bases, J shed 1 base, and the junction held 17 bases outside the gene matches. CDR3 sequence reads: CASTPNHSGTGGLSNQPQHF. The CDR3 DNA reads as TGTGCCAGTACTCCGAACCATTCCGGGACAGGGGGCTTAAGCAATCAGCCCCAGCATTTT.

J is TRBJ1-3 and V is TRBV2; the D is unclear. Trimming took 7 bases from V and 1 from J, leaving 8 bases between them. Germline loops: CDR1 SNHLY, CDR2 FYNNEI. The CDR3 is 13 residues long. The CDR3, as DNA: TGTGCCAGCAAATGGGTGTCTGGAAACACCATATATTTT. It codes for CASKWVSGNTIYF.

The rearrangement uses TRBV7-7 and TRBJ2-3, with 12 nucleotides matching TRBD2. Germline V gene data show CDR1 as SSHAT and CDR2 as FNYEAQ (reference sequence). Germline trimming cut 5 bases from V and 4 bases from J; bases unmatched to any gene: 16. This CDR3 contains 19 residues. Here the CDR3 DNA reads TGTGCCAGCAGCAAATCCTCTAGCGGGGGGGCCGGTCGGGCAGATACGCAGTATTTT. It codes for CASSKSSSGGAGRADTQYF. The whole variable domain, remainder taken from reference TRBV7-7 and TRBJ2-3, is GAGVSQSPRYKVTKRGQDVTLRCDPISSHATLYWYQQALGQGPEFLTYFNYEAQPDKSGLPSDRFSAERPEGSISTLTIQRTEQRDSAMYRCASSKSSSGGAGRADTQYFGPGTRLTVL.

The J gene is TRBJ2-7, the V gene TRBV5-1; 9 bases match TRBD1. J lost 0 bases, V lost 7 bases, and 8 bases had no gene match. The CDR3 covers 15 residues. Germline CDR1 SGHRS, CDR2 YFSETQ. CDR3 bases: TGCGCCAGCGATACAGGGGGCGGCCGCTCCTACGAGCAGTACTTC. This codes for CASDTGGGRSYEQYF. The full variable domain, completed using reference TRBV5-1 and TRBJ2-7, is KAGVTQTPRYLIKTRGQQVTLSCSPISGHRSVSWYQQTPGQGLQFLFEYFSETQRNKGNFPGRFSGRQFSNSRSEMNVSTLELGDSALYLCASDTGGGRSYEQYFGPGTRLTVT.

The chain has TRBV6-5 and TRBJ2-7; D remains unclear. V was shortened by 3 bases and J by 5 bases, with 17 bases between the two germline ends. This CDR3 region has 15 residues. Germline V gene sequence: CDR1 MNHEY, CDR2 SVGAGI. The CDR3: CASSYSRPDVNEQYF. CDR3 coding DNA: TGTGCCAGCAGTTATAGTCGCCCGGACGTCAACGAGCAGTACTTC.

The chain couples TRBV18 to TRBJ2-3; D not certain. Trimming cost V 3 bases and J 1 base, with 8 bases left between them. Per germline, CDR1 KGHSH and CDR2 LQKENI. The CDR3 length is 14 residues. The CDR3 region is CASSPPLRTDTQYF. DNA of the CDR3: TGTGCCAGCTCACCCCCACTCCGCACAGATACGCAGTATTTT.

The rearrangement joins TRBV7-4 to TRBJ2-7; the match to TRBD2 covers 8 bases. Germline loops: CDR1 SGHVT, CDR2 SQSDAQ. The CDR3 loop spans 16 amino acids. The DNA of the CDR3 is TGTGGAACTCCCGGGAATAGCGGGATCGACTCCTACGAGCAGTACTTC. Its translation: CGTPGNSGIDSYEQYF.

The genes are TRBV29-1 and TRBJ2-1; 11 positions agree with TRBD2. Germline CDR1 SQVTM, CDR2 ANQGSEA. This CDR3 contains 14 residues. Trimming at V came to 5 bases and at J to 7 bases, leaving 7 bases not matched to a gene. CDR3 protein: CSVKGLADRNEQFF. The CDR3 bases are TGCAGCGTTAAGGGACTAGCGGATAGGAATGAGCAGTTCTTC.

The chain has TRBV12-5 and TRBJ2-3, with a tentative D call TRBD2 (6 bases). This CDR3 comprises 17 residues. The V gene's germline CDR1 is LGHNT and CDR2 FRNRAP. V lost 0 bases and J lost 3, with 16 bases in between. CDR3 amino acids: CASGLVLGHRETDTQYF. DNA for the CDR3: TGTGCTAGTGGTTTGGTCCTGGGCCACCGGGAGACAGATACGCAGTATTTT. Complete variable domain (other parts from reference TRBV12-5 and TRBJ2-3): DARVTQTPRHKVTEMGQEVTMRCQPILGHNTVFWYRQTMMQGLELLAYFRNRAPLDDSGMPKDRFSAEMPDATLATLKIQPSEPRDSAVYFCASGLVLGHRETDTQYFGPGTRLTVL.